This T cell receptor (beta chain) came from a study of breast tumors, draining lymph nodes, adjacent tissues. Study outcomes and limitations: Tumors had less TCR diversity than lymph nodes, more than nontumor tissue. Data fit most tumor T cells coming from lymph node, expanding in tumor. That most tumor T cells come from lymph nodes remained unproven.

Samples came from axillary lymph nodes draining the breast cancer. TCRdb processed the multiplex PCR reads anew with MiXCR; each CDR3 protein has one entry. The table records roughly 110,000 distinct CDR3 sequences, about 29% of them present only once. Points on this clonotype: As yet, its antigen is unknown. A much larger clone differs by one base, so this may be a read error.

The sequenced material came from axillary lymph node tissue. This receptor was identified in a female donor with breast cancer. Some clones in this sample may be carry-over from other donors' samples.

CDR3 nucleotides: TGTGCCAGCAGTTTCGGGGGGACATCGTACGAGCAGTACTTC. Translated: CASSFGGTSYEQYF. The gene calls are TRBV27 and TRBJ2-7; a possible D gene is TRBD2 (7 bases). The CDR3 has 14 residues. V lost 3 bases to trimming and J lost 4 bases, with 13 bases between them. CDR1 and CDR2 (germline): MNHEY, SMNVEV (reference sequence).